This T cell receptor (beta chain) appears in the sequencing data of a study of T cell responses to AZD1222 COVID-19 vaccine. A word on this clone: Its antigen is still unknown.

Profiling relied on immunoSEQ multiplex PCR, and the TCRdb table lists in-frame clones only, not all of them. The data contain about 170,000 clones, more than 80% of them singletons. Points from the study as a whole: The study found Spike-specific TCR breadth and depth rose after two AZD1222 doses. White British people made up most donors, females outnumbered males, and clonal diversity was possibly underestimated.

CDR3 size: 15 residues. Germline V gene sequence: CDR1 ENHRY, CDR2 SYGVKD. The V and J ends lost 1 base and 4 bases respectively, with 13 bases between them. This chain connects TRBV10-3 to TRBJ1-1; no clear D. Here the sequenced sample was peripheral blood, taken on day 0 of AZD1222 vaccination. The sequence was collected from an adult in good health. CDR3 region: CAISEFGVQSTEAFF. The DNA of the CDR3 is TGTGCCATCAGTGAGTTCGGGGTTCAAAGCACTGAAGCTTTCTTT.